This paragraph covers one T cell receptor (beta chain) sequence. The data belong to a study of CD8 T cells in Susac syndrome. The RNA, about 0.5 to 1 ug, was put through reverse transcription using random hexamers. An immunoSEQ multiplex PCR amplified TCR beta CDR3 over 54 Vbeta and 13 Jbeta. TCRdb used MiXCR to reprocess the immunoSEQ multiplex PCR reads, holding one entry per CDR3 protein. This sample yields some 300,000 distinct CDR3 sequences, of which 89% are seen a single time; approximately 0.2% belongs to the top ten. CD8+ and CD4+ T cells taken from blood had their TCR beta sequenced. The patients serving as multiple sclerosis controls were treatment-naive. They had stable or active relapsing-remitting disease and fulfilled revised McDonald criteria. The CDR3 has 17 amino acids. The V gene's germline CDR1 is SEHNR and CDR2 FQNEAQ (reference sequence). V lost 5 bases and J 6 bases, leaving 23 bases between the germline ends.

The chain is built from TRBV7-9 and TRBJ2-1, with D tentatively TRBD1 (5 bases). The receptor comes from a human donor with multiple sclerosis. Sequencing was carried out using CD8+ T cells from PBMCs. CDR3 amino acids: CASSPFTPLRGGNEQFF. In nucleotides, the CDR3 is TGTGCCAGCAGCCCCTTTACCCCACTAAGGGGCGGCAATGAGCAGTTCTTC.